Sequencing of this TCR beta chain was carried out in a study of a mutant IDH1 vaccine in newly diagnosed glioma. Across the whole study: Across weeks 1, 3, 5, 7, 11, 15, 19 and 23, patients received a vaccination each time, eight in all. Most had both radiotherapy and temozolomide beforehand; others had only one. Broader study findings: Of the patients, around 93% had vaccine-induced immune responses.

Only in-frame clones appear in the TCRdb table, and some are missing; sequencing was by immunoSEQ multiplex PCR. The sample lists about 29,000 clones; around 80% were seen once. In regard to this clone: Its target is unknown. The germline gene is not matched at one end of the junction; a read error may be the cause.

The CDR3 spans 10 residues. CDR1 and CDR2 (germline): SNHLY, FYNNEI. Indicated time point: week 23, last vaccination. Vaccinated patients received 300 ug of mutant IDH1 20-mer peptide per dose, with topical imiquimod. The receptor was derived from a woman younger than 30 with glioma. This chain links TRBV2 with TRBJ2-7; D is ambiguous. The starting material was PBMCs, obtained from a glioma patient whose treatment included an IDH1 peptide vaccine. CDR3: CASSLSTLHF. For the CDR3, the DNA is TGTGCCAGCAGTTTGAGCACCTTGCACTTC.